The clone carrying this TCR beta chain has at least ten counts. The TCR beta profiling, which covered VDJ combination and CDR3 sequence, was carried out using genomic DNA as the template. One entry per CDR3 protein results from TCRdb running MiXCR on the reads. The repertoire holds some 180,000 distinct CDR3 sequences, with around 60% as singletons. J gave up 4 bases and V 6 bases, and 8 bases lay outside the gene matches. The CDR3 length is 14 residues. CDR1 is KGHSH and CDR2 is LQKENI in the germline V gene. This sample stems from a study of CD8+CD57+ T cells in acquired aplastic anemia. CD8+CD57+ cell expansion, shown by flow cytometry, had occurred in the patients selected for sequencing. Each patient carried a diagnosis of severe acquired aplastic anemia.

Sample: sorted CD4+, CD8+, or CD8+CD57+ T cells (not recorded which) from PBMCs. The chain has TRBV18 and TRBJ2-7, with 8 bases identical to TRBD1. The clonotype was recovered from a human donor with aplastic anemia. DNA of the CDR3: TGTGCCAGCTCCCACCGGGACAGGCCTTACGAGCAGTACTTC. It encodes CASSHRDRPYEQYF.